This T cell receptor beta chain was observed in a study of T cell repertoires in cytomegalovirus infection. Turning to the study itself: Evidence of both CMV infection and a matching HLA type came from public TCR beta signatures.

As for this clonotype: What it binds is not known.

Study-wide results and caveats: Cumulative frequency (of public TCR beta family members) identified carriers of CMV plus the relevant HLA. Dominating the ex vivo response were HLA-C-restricted CMV-specific TCR beta clonotypes.

TCRdb redid the calling of the reads with MiXCR, one entry per CDR3 protein. The table shows approximately 500,000 distinct CDR3 sequences, with 16% occurring only once. The source of this sequence is a human donor in good health (CMV status not recorded). Some clones in this sample may be carry-over from other donors' samples. Sequenced material: CD8+ T cells from PBMCs.

The CDR3, as DNA: TGTGCCACCAGCAGGGGACTAGCGGGAGGAGAGACCCAGTACTTC. It yields the protein CATSRGLAGGETQYF. This chain links TRBV15 with TRBJ2-5; 15 nucleotides align to TRBD2. V trimming: 3 bases; J trimming: 4 bases; junction bases outside the gene matches: 0. The germline V gene has CDR1 LNHNV and CDR2 YYDKDF (reference sequence). The CDR3 runs 15 residues.